The T cell receptor beta chain under discussion was sequenced for a study of PD-1 blockade in classical Hodgkin lymphoma. Study-level results: It was reported that newly diagnosed patients had less baseline TCR diversity than healthy donors. Unlike CD8+ TCR diversity, which did not rise significantly by C4D1, CD4+ TCR diversity did.

With no exception, relapse followed autologous stem cell transplantation in all patients, and brentuximab vedotin exposure varied. V was clipped by 4 bases and J by 4 bases; unmatched bases: 10. The V gene's germline CDR1 is MNHNS and CDR2 SASEGT. The CDR3 runs to 15 residues. Clones were read by immunoSEQ multiplex PCR, and TCRdb kept only the in-frame ones, dropping some. The profile shows about 40,000 clones, approximately 87% of them singletons. Turning to this clone: Antigen specificity is unknown.

Sequencing was performed on peripheral blood mononuclear cells (PBMCs), taken at baseline. V usage is TRBV6-1 and J usage is TRBJ2-7; TRBD2 aligns across 7 bases. The clonotype was recovered from a human donor with classical Hodgkin lymphoma. In DNA, the CDR3 is TGTGCCAGCAGTGTGTCCCGGGAGGTAGCATACGAGCAGTACTTC. This sequence encodes CASSVSREVAYEQYF.